The 7 T cell receptor beta chains listed next were all sequenced from one sample in a study of blood T cell repertoires in COVID-19. Libraries were prepared by immunoSEQ multiplex PCR; TCRdb keeps only in-frame clonotypes and omits some of them. The sample carries 250,000 to 300,000 clones, 88% recorded once. The sample taken for sequencing was peripheral blood. All receptors come from a woman between 70 and 85 years old with COVID-19, enrolled during active disease.

The chain employs TRBV3-1 (or the pseudogene TRBV3-2) and TRBJ2-7, with 10 bases identical to TRBD2. Trimming removed 4 bases from V and 2 bases from J; junction bases left unmatched: 5. In germline, CDR1 is LGHDT, CDR2 YNNKEL (reference sequence). The CDR3 runs to 15 residues. The CDR3 protein is CASSLGSGRAYEQYF. CDR3 sequence (DNA): TGTGCCAGCAGCCTGGGGAGCGGGAGGGCCTACGAGCAGTACTTC.

This clone was recorded once. The rearrangement links TRBV7-2 to TRBJ1-6, with D possibly matching TRBD1 (6 bases). There are 13 residues in the CDR3. The germline CDR1 and CDR2 sequences are SGHTA and FQGNSA. Trimming stripped 2 bases from V and 13 bases from J, with 12 bases between. For the CDR3, the DNA is TGTGCCAGCAGCTTAAATACAGGACAGCCCCTCCACTTT. It codes for CASSLNTGQPLHF.

V usage is TRBV19 and J usage is TRBJ1-6; the D gene is possibly TRBD1 (6 bases). The CDR3 is 18 residues long. Trimming took 2 bases from V and 5 from J, leaving 19 bases between them. Germline V gene sequence: CDR1 LNHDA, CDR2 SQIVND (reference sequence). The CDR3 nucleotides are TGTGCCAGTAGTATAACTACACTTCGGACAGCTAATAATTCACCCCTCCACTTT. Its protein product is CASSITTLRTANNSPLHF.

V gene TRBV21-1 combines with J gene TRBJ1-5. TRBV21-1 is deemed a pseudogene. CDR3 length: 14 amino acids. The CDR3 loop is CARRGGRGGQPQHF. CDR3 DNA sequence: TGTGCCAGGAGAGGTGGGCGGGGTGGTCAGCCCCAGCATTTT.

This sequence joins TRBV9 and TRBJ2-6, with 8 positions matching TRBD2. CDR1 SGDLS and CDR2 YYNGEE come from the germline V gene. Trimming at V came to 4 bases and at J to 0 bases, leaving 9 bases not matched to a gene. CDR3 length equals 18 residues. The CDR3 nucleotides are TGTGCCAGCAGCAAAACTAGCGGAAAACTCTCTGGGGCCAACGTCCTGACTTTC. Its translation: CASSKTSGKLSGANVLTF.

The chain employs TRBV11-2 and TRBJ2-3; D uncertain. CDR1 SGHAT and CDR2 FQNNGV come from the germline V gene. The CDR3 consists of 15 residues. V was shortened by 0 bases and J by 0 bases, with 7 bases between the two germline ends. CDR3 residues: CASSLEPGSTDTQYF. The CDR3 coding sequence is TGTGCCAGCAGCTTAGAACCAGGAAGCACAGATACGCAGTATTTT.

The chain has TRBV5-4 and TRBJ1-3, with D tentatively TRBD1 (6 bases). The CDR3 loop spans 14 amino acids. V lost 2 bases and J lost 3, with 9 bases in between. The germline V gene has CDR1 SGHNT and CDR2 YYREEE (reference sequence). The chain's CDR3 is CASSLQGLGNTIYF. CDR3 sequence (DNA): TGTGCCAGCAGCTTACAGGGCCTTGGAAACACCATATATTTT. Full variable domain (rest looked up from reference TRBV5-4 and TRBJ1-3): ETGVTQSPTHLIKTRGQQVTLRCSSQSGHNTVSWYQQALGQGPQFIFQYYREEENGRGNFPPRFSGLQFPNYSSELNVNALELDDSALYLCASSLQGLGNTIYFGEGSWLTVV.